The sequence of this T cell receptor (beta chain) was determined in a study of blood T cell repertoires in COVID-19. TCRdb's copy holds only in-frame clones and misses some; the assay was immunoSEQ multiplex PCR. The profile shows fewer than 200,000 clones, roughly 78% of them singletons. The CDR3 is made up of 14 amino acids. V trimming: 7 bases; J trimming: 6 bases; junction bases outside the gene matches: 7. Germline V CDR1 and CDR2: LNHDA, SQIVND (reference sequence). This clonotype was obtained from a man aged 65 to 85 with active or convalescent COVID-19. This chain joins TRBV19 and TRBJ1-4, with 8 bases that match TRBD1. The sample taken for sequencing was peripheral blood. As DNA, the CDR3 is TGTGCCAGTAATTCGGAGACAGGGGATGAAAAACTGTTTTTT. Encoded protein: CASNSETGDEKLFF.